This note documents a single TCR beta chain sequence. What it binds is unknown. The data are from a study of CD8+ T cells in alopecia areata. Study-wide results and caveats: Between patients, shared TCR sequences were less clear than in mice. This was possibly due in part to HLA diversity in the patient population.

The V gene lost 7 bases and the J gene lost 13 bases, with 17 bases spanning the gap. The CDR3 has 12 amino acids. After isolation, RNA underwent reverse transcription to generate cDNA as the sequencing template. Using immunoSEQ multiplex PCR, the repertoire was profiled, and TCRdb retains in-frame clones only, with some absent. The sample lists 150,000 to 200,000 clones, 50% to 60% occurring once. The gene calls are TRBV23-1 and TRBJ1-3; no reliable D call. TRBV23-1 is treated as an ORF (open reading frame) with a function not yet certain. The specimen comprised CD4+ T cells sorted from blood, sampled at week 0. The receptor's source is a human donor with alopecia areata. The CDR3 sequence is CASTIGRSEIYF. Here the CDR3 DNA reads TGCGCCAGCACCATTGGGCGTTCAGAGATATATTTT.